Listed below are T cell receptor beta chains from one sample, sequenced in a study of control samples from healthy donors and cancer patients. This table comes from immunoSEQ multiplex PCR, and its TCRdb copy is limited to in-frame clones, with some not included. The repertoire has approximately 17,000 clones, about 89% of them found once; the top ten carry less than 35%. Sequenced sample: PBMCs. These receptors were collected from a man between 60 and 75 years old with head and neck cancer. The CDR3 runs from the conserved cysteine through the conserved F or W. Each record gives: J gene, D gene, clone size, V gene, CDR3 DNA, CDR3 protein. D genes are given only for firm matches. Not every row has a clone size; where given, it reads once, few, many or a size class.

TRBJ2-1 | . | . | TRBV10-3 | TGTGCCCATTCCGTGCAGGGGGGGAATGAGCAGTTCTTC | CAHSVQGGNEQFF
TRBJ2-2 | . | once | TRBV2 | TGTGCCAGCAGTGAAGACAGGGAAGGGACCGGGGAGCTGTTTTTT | CASSEDREGTGELFF
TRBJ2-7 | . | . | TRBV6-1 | TGTGCCAGCAGTGATATGGCTCCCTACGAGCAGTACTTC | CASSDMAPYEQYF
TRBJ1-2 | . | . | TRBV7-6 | TGTGCCAGCAGCTTAGGCCTTGGCAGCGAAGGCTACACCTTC | CASSLGLGSEGYTF
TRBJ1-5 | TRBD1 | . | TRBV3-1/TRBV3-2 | TGTGCCAGCAGCTCGGACAGGGGGCGGGTTCAGCCCCAGCATTTT | CASSSDRGRVQPQHF
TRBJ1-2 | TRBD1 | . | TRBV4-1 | TGCGCCAGCAGCCACCCACAGGGGGCTAGATATGGCTACACCTTC | CASSHPQGARYGYTF
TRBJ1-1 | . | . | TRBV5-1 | TGCGCCAGCAGCTTTTCAGGGAATCTGAACACTGAAGCTTTCTTT | CASSFSGNLNTEAFF
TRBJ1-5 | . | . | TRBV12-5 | TGTGCTAGTGGTTTGGCATATCAGCCCCAGCATTTT | CASGLAYQPQHF
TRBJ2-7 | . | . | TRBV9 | TGTGCCAGCAGCGTAGTTGAGGGTGGGGAGCAGTACTTC | CASSVVEGGEQYF
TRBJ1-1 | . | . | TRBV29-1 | TGCAGCGTTGAAAGGAAGGCAGGGACCACTGAAGCTTTCTTT | CSVERKAGTTEAFF
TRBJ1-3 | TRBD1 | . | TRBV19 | TGTGCCAGCAGTCCCCAGGGGGCGGACGGAAACACCATATATTTT | CASSPQGADGNTIYF